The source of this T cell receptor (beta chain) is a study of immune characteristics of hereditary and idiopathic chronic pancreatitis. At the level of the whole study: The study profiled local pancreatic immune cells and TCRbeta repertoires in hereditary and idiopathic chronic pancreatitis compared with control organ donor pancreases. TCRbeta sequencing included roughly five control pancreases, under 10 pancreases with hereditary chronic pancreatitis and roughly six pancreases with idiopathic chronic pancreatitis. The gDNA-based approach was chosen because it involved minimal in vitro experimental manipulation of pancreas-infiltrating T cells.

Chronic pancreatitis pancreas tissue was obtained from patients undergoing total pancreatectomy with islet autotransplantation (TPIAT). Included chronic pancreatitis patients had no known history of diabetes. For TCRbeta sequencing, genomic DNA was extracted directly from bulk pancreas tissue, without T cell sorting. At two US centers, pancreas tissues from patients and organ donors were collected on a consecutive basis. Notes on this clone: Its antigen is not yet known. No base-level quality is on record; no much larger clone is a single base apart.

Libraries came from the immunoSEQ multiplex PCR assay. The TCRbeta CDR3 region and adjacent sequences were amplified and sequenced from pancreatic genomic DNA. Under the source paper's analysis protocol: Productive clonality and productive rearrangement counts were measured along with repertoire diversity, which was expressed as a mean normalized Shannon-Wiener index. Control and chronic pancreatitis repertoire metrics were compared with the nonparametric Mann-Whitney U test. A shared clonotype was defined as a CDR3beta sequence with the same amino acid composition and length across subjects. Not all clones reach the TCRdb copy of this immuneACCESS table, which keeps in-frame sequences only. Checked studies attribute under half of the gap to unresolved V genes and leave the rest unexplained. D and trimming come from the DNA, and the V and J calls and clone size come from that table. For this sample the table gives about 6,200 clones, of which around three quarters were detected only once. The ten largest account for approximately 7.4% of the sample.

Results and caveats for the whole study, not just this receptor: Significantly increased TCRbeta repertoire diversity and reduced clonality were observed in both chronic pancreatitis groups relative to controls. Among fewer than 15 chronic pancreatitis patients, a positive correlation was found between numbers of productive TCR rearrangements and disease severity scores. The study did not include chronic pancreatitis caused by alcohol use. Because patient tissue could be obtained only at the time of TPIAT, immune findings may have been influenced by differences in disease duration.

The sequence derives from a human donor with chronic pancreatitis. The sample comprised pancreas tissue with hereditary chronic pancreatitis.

The DNA is TGCAGTGCTAGACGCTACGAGCAGTACTTC. This yields the protein CSARRYEQYF. The chain uses TRBV20-1 and TRBJ2-7, with no reliable assignment of the D segment. CDR1 and CDR2, per the germline V gene (reference sequence), are DFQATT and SNEGSKA. The CDR3, from cysteine to phenylalanine, totals 10 residues. The retained sequence is limited to the CDR3, 30 bases, with the frame set at the first base. V loses 2 bases of germline sequence and J loses 3 bases, and the interval between the two ends is 2 bases.